The following is a T cell receptor (beta chain) sequence with its context. Its antigen remains unidentified. No per-base quality is available; no much larger clone lies one base away. The library was made by the immunoSEQ multiplex PCR assay. T cell repertoires were profiled with deep sequencing of rearranged TCR beta loci together with multiparametric flow cytometry. TCRdb stores this immuneACCESS table with in-frame sequences only. Part of the clones is absent; in the studies checked, under half of the shortfall reflects unresolved V genes, and no reason is known for the rest. Counted in this sample were about 35,000 clones; about 90% of them appeared once. The leading ten clones occupy around 15% of the sample. This entry comes from a study of lymphopenia after photon versus proton radiotherapy (dated by TCRdb to between 2018 and 2020). For context, the study as a whole: The study compared the immunological effects of photon versus proton radiation therapy in patients with gastrointestinal tumors who developed high-grade lymphopenia. The goal of the study was to characterize the differences between the two radiation modalities in how they affect the immune system. The cohort comprised 20 to 25 patients with gastrointestinal tumors who received either photon or proton therapy and then developed lymphopenia. Overall study results and their limits: During treatment, patients who received proton therapy stayed relatively stable, whereas patients who received photon therapy lost naive T cells and TCR diversity and gained effector/memory populations. Across the cohort, among patients who died, a greater drop in TCR diversity after the nadir was inversely correlated with overall survival time. After the lymphocyte count nadir, photon-treated repertoires showed oligoclonal expansion, especially of CD8+ Temra cells, which drove the drop in diversity. The survival association was examined only in patients who died, and the authors described better survival with proton therapy as a possibility, not as a demonstrated result.

As encoded in the germline V gene, CDR1 is MDHEN while CDR2 is SYDVKM. Cut back by 7 bases and 4 bases, the V and J ends lie 17 bases apart. CDR3 length: 15 amino acids, cysteine to phenylalanine. Solely the CDR3 DNA is kept, with 45 bases framed from the first base. The origin of this receptor is a man aged 55 to 70 with cholangiocarcinoma. Rearrangement joined TRBV28 to TRBJ2-1, with the D gene uncertain. The starting material was peripheral blood, obtained from a patient treated with photon-based radiotherapy. The CDR3 region has the sequence CASTEVGPWYNEQFF. The sequence in DNA is TGTGCCAGCACCGAAGTGGGTCCCTGGTACAATGAGCAGTTCTTC. With the rest looked up from the reference TRBV28 and TRBJ2-1 genes rather than sequenced, the full variable domain is DVKVTQSSRYLVKRTGEKVFLECVQDMDHENMFWYRQDPGLGLRLIYFSYDVKMKEKGDIPEGYSVSREKKERFSLILESASTNQTSMYLCASTEVGPWYNEQFFGPGTRLTVL.